Listed below are T cell receptor beta chains from one sample, sequenced in a study of T cells in Graves' hyperthyroidism and ophthalmopathy. Each CDR3 protein is one row after TCRdb ran MiXCR on the multiplex PCR reads. The data contain under 250,000 distinct CDR3 sequences, approximately 25% of them seen just once; the ten biggest clones take up roughly 40%. Sample: blood. Source of these receptors: a woman aged 40 to 55 with Graves' ophthalmopathy. CDR3s include the opening cysteine and the closing phenylalanine or tryptophan. D genes are given only for firm matches. A row's size may be missing; if present it is once, few, many or a size class.

CASSGQSSNQPQHF,TGTGCCAGCTCGGGACAGTCTAGCAATCAGCCCCAGCATTTT,TRBD1,-,TRBV28,TRBJ1-5
CASSYSSVNTGELFF,TGTGCCAGCAGTTACTCGTCCGTAAACACCGGGGAGCTGTTTTTT,-,few,TRBV6-5,TRBJ2-2
CAWSVNYNSPLHF,TGTGCCTGGAGTGTGAACTATAATTCACCCCTCCACTTT,-,many,TRBV30,TRBJ1-6
CAITRIPDNSPLLF,TGTGCCATCACTAGGATACCGGATAATTCACCCCTCCTCTTT,-,few,TRBV10-3,TRBJ1-6
CASSQTGGAITEAFF,TGTGCCAGCAGTCAAACAGGGGGCGCGATCACTGAAGCTTTCTTT,TRBD1,-,TRBV6-2/TRBV6-3,TRBJ1-1
CASSPTGARVLTF,TGTGCCAGCAGCCCTACAGGGGCCAGAGTCCTGACTTTC,TRBD1,many,TRBV11-2,TRBJ2-6
CSAATGVQPQHF,TGCAGTGCCGCCACAGGGGTACAGCCCCAGCATTTT,TRBD1,many,TRBV20-1,TRBJ1-5
CASSERAGEETQYF,TGTGCCAGCAGTGAGAGGGCAGGGGAAGAGACCCAGTACTTC,-,many,TRBV2,TRBJ2-5
CASSRGAGTGANTGELFF,TGCGCCAGCAGCAGGGGAGCCGGGACAGGGGCCAACACCGGGGAGCTGTTTTTT,TRBD1,many,TRBV5-1,TRBJ2-2
CASSPRMGTNTEAFF,TGTGCCAGCAGCCCTCGGATGGGCACCAACACTGAAGCTTTCTTT,-,-,TRBV11-2,TRBJ1-1
CSARGIAEVSYEQYF,TGCAGTGCTAGGGGAATAGCGGAAGTCTCCTACGAGCAGTACTTC,-,many,TRBV20-1,TRBJ2-7
CASSYGYQETQYF,TGTGCCAGCAGTTACGGCTACCAAGAGACCCAGTACTTC,-,many,TRBV6-2/TRBV6-3,TRBJ2-5
CASSNLGSEQYF,TGTGCCAGCAGCAACCTGGGTTCCGAGCAGTACTTC,-,-,TRBV28,TRBJ2-7
CSARDGVKHYGYTF,TGCAGTGCTAGAGATGGGGTAAAGCACTATGGCTACACCTTC,-,-,TRBV20-1,TRBJ1-2
CASALVPSYEQYF,TGTGCCAGCGCTCTGGTTCCCTCCTACGAGCAGTACTTC,-,-,TRBV28,TRBJ2-7
CASRWQGGGTEAFF,TGTGCCAGCAGATGGCAGGGTGGTGGCACTGAAGCTTTCTTT,-,many,TRBV6-2/TRBV6-3,TRBJ1-1
CASSFLGWDRLKNTEAFF,TGTGCCAGCAGCTTTCTTGGTTGGGACAGATTAAAGAACACTGAAGCTTTCTTT,TRBD1,many,TRBV7-2,TRBJ1-1
CASSQGFSGSGANVLTF,TGTGCCAGCAGCCAAGGTTTTAGTGGCTCTGGGGCCAACGTCCTGACTTTC,-,-,TRBV4-2,TRBJ2-6
CASSYGPEAFF,TGTGCCAGCAGTTATGGGCCTGAAGCTTTCTTT,-,many,TRBV28,TRBJ1-1